This T cell receptor (beta chain) was obtained from a study of shared clonotypes between healthy human individuals. The CDR3 consists of 16 residues. CDR1 is SSHAT, CDR2 FNYEAQ, per germline (reference sequence). General study results and limits: Relative to their counterparts shared across all four donors, non-shared clonotypes exhibited diminished generation probabilities.

Per sorted-subset replicate PCR, input was approximately 210 ng DNA, representing about 30,000 T cell genomes. Original data processing: Filtering differed since immunoSEQ provided only junctions, with no quality scores. This table comes from immunoSEQ multiplex PCR, and its TCRdb copy is limited to in-frame clones, with some not included. D and trimming were read from the DNA, whereas the V and J calls and clone size are those reported in that table. There are about 960,000 clones in the sample; about 80% occur only once, and approximately 1.5% lies in the top ten. Comment on this clone: Its antigen is as yet unknown. One end of the junction varies from germline; a read error may be responsible.

What was sequenced was memory CD4+ T cells sorted from blood. Subset given: CD45RA-negative fraction. The clonotype originates from a man between 18 and 29 years old in good health. The chain uses TRBV7-7 and TRBJ2-5; TRBD2 agrees at 8 bases. The CDR3 here is CASSLRRAGGQETQYF. The CDR3 DNA reads as TGTGCTAGCAGCTTAAGGCGCGCGGGGGGTCAAGAGACCCAGTACTTC. Full variable domain (missing parts from reference TRBV7-7 and TRBJ2-5): GAGVSQSPRYKVTKRGQDVTLRCDPISSHATLYWYQQALGQGPEFLTYFNYEAQPDKSGLPSDRFSAERPEGSISTLTIQRTEQRDSAMYRCASSLRRAGGQETQYFGPGTRLLVL.